The T cell receptor beta chain under discussion was sequenced for a study of PD-1 blockade in classical Hodgkin lymphoma. Sequencing was performed with immunoSEQ multiplex PCR; in TCRdb, only in-frame clones are kept and a portion is missing. The table lists roughly 25,000 clones, around three quarters of them singletons. Time point: cycle 4 day 1 (C4D1), after about 6 weeks of nivolumab. Relapse after autologous stem cell transplantation occurred in every patient, and brentuximab vedotin exposure varied. This clone was counted only a few times. Germline lookup yields CDR1 SGHTA and CDR2 FQGNSA. The CDR3 totals 14 residues. Trimming took off 1 base at V and 1 base at J, with 6 bases between the two ends.

The gene calls are TRBV7-2 and TRBJ2-3, with a possible D match to TRBD2 (6 bases). The source is a human donor with classical Hodgkin lymphoma. The sample here was peripheral blood mononuclear cells (PBMCs), taken before the fourth cycle of nivolumab. CDR3 loop: CASSLERGTDTQYF. As DNA, the CDR3 is TGTGCCAGCAGCTTAGAGCGGGGCACAGATACGCAGTATTTT.